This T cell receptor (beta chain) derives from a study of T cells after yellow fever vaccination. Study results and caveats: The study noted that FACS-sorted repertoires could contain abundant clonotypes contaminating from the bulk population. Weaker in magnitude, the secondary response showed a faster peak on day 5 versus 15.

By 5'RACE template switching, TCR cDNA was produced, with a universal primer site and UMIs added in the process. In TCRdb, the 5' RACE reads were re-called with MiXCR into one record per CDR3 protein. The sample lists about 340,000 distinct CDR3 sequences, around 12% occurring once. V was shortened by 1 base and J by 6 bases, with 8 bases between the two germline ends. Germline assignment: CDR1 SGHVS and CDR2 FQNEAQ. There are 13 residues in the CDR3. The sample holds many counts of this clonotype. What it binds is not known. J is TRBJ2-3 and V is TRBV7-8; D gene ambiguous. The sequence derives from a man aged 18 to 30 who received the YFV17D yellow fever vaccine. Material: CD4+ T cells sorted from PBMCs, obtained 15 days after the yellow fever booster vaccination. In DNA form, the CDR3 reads TGTGCCAGCAGCTTAGGGGCATCCGATACGCAGTATTTT. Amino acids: CASSLGASDTQYF.